Listed below are T cell receptor beta chains from one sample, sequenced in a study of shared clonotypes between healthy human individuals. TCRdb keeps only in-frame clones here, not all; method: immunoSEQ multiplex PCR. The table has millions of clones, about 95% seen once. The material sequenced was naive CD8+ T cells sorted from blood. Receptors originate from a young man in good health. Both conserved end residues are trimmed from each CDR3.

j_gene,v_gene,CDR3aa
TRBJ2-2,TRBV9,ASSEQGYSTGELF
TRBJ2-2,TRBV10-2,ASSESIPPGGELF
TRBJ2-7,TRBV2,ASSEGTWFGEQY
TRBJ1-6,TRBV2,ASSDPQGGSPLH
TRBJ2-7,TRBV27,ASSSTSSYEQY
TRBJ1-1,TRBV5-6,ASSLWGEAYTEAF
TRBJ2-2,TRBV2,ASTQTSGGTNLIGELF
TRBJ1-1,TRBV11-2,ASSLDPTGTEAF
TRBJ2-7,TRBV9,ASSRGGSGYEQY
TRBJ1-2,TRBV6-5,ASSYSNPVGGYT
TRBJ2-7,TRBV7-9,ASSSRTGSYEQY
TRBJ1-2,TRBV27,ASSPNPHTLSVNYGYT
TRBJ2-7,TRBV30,AWSSQGFLPSYEQY
TRBJ2-3,TRBV5-4,ASSLGGWGVDTQY
TRBJ2-2,TRBV19,ASSIDGTWAANTGELF
TRBJ2-5,TRBV27,ASSPVQGKWETQY
TRBJ2-4,TRBV7-2,ASSLVPRGSKNIQY
TRBJ2-3,TRBV21-1,ASSIPLAGGPDTQY
TRBJ2-1,TRBV7-9,ASSPGLAVKSYNEQF
TRBJ1-4,TRBV4-2,ASSQDGRVGEKLF
TRBJ2-7,TRBV27,ASSSRDLSYEQY
TRBJ2-7,TRBV18,ASSPIGGLAGVMYEQY
TRBJ1-1,TRBV7-2,ASSSAPRVDTEAF
TRBJ1-2,TRBV27,ASSLKGGIYGYT
TRBJ2-7,TRBV30,AWSVYWGGEQY
TRBJ1-4,TRBV7-9,ASSATIDRGGEKLF
TRBJ2-7,TRBV27,ASSVVEKGYEQY
TRBJ1-2,TRBV2,ASTAVGTGGPTSYLYGYT
TRBJ2-1,TRBV4-3,ASSPGQGADEQF
TRBJ2-7,TRBV9,ASSFSGRAVDEQY
TRBJ2-7,TRBV5-1,ASSTGTGGYEQY
TRBJ2-7,TRBV11-2,ASSLDLNYEQY
TRBJ1-3,TRBV6-5,ASSHDNSGNTIY
TRBJ2-1,TRBV7-3,ASSLAPLGAGGPYNEQF
TRBJ1-1,TRBV30,AWSVRGGRTEAF
TRBJ1-5,TRBV27,ASRGYSNQPQH
TRBJ2-3,TRBV4-3,ASSQILAGGITDTQY
TRBJ2-1,TRBV7-9,ASSLVVLPREGGYNEQF
TRBJ2-7,TRBV5-1,ASSPDNYEQY
TRBJ1-1,TRBV4-1,ASSQDGVIGERSTEAF
TRBJ1-1,TRBV5-1,ASSFEGNTEAF
TRBJ2-4,TRBV28,ASSLGGPSYN
TRBJ2-1,TRBV4-3,ASSQLAGADEQF
TRBJ2-7,TRBV5-6,ASSLEATYEQY